The 26 T cell receptor beta chains reported below all come from one sample, sequenced in a study of tumor-infiltrating lymphocytes in localized non-small cell lung cancer. Here immunoSEQ multiplex PCR was the method, and the copy in TCRdb shows in-frame clones only, minus some. The sample records thousands of clones, less than 80% being singletons. Specimen: lung tumor tissue. These receptors all stem from a human donor with non-small cell lung cancer.

The chain is built from TRBV5-1 and TRBJ1-4, with D possibly TRBD1 on 6 matching bases. V was shortened by 0 bases and J by 14 bases, with 14 bases between the two germline ends. The CDR3 covers 13 residues. Looked up from germline, CDR1 is SGHRS and CDR2 is YFSETQ. CDR3 nucleotides: TGCGCCAGCAGCTTGGAGGGGGAGGGTCGGCTGTTTTTT. Translating gives CASSLEGEGRLFF.

The chain has TRBV5-4 and TRBJ2-3; D is unclear. Germline V CDR1 and CDR2: SGHNT, YYREEE (reference sequence). V was trimmed by 5 bases and J by 4 bases, leaving 14 bases between them. The CDR3 has 14 residues. CDR3 in DNA: TGTGCCAGCAGAACTTTCTACGCGGCAGATACGCAGTATTTT. This sequence encodes CASRTFYAADTQYF.

V is TRBV7-9 and J is TRBJ2-1; D perhaps matches TRBD2 (5 bases). The CDR3 totals 15 residues. In germline, CDR1 is SEHNR, CDR2 FQNEAQ (reference sequence). Trimming pared 7 bases from V and 0 bases from J, leaving 13 bases between. CDR3 coding DNA: TGTGCCAGCATCGCGACGGGGTCCTCCTACAATGAGCAGTTCTTC. The encoded protein is CASIATGSSYNEQFF.

The rearrangement uses TRBV5-4 and TRBJ2-1; TRBD1 matches 8 bases. Trimming at V came to 4 bases and at J to 5 bases, leaving 5 bases not matched to a gene. This CDR3 is built from 14 residues. From germline, CDR1 is SGHNT and CDR2 YYREEE (reference sequence). CDR3 amino acids: CASSPGQGHNEQFF. The CDR3 coding sequence is TGTGCCAGCAGCCCCGGACAGGGACACAATGAGCAGTTCTTC.

The chain is built from TRBV11-3 and TRBJ2-3; D gene uncertain. The CDR3 has 13 residues. Trimming stripped 5 bases from V and 6 bases from J, with 12 bases between. Germline assignment: CDR1 SGHNT and CDR2 YENEEA. The CDR3 spells CASSDTFRDTQYF. In DNA form, the CDR3 reads TGTGCCAGCAGCGACACCTTCAGGGATACGCAGTATTTT.

The V gene is TRBV19, the J gene TRBJ1-1, with D unresolved. Germline lookup yields CDR1 LNHDA and CDR2 SQIVND (reference sequence). CDR3 length equals 13 residues. Trimming removed 3 bases at V and 7 bases at J, with 12 bases between. CDR3 DNA sequence: TGTGCCAGTAGTATGGCGATAGGGAGTGAAGCTTTCTTT. Translating gives CASSMAIGSEAFF.

V usage is TRBV10-3 and J usage is TRBJ2-6; D ambiguous. The CDR3 loop spans 16 amino acids. The V gene lost 10 bases and the J gene lost 0 bases, with 16 bases spanning the gap. CDR1 is ENHRY and CDR2 is SYGVKD in the germline V gene. DNA for the CDR3: TGTGCCACCCGGGCCGATCTTGGCTCTGGGGCCAACGTCCTGACTTTC. As protein: CATRADLGSGANVLTF.

This clone was detected only once. The chain recombines TRBV29-1 with TRBJ2-1; D not resolved. In germline, CDR1 is SQVTM, CDR2 ANQGSEA. This CDR3 has 13 amino acids. V lost 3 bases and J 0 bases, leaving 6 bases between the germline ends. CDR3 sequence reads: CSVEYHSYNEQFF. CDR3 sequence (DNA): TGCAGCGTTGAGTATCACTCCTACAATGAGCAGTTCTTC.

The chain is built from TRBV5-1 and TRBJ1-2; D might be TRBD1 (6 bases). The V gene's germline CDR1 is SGHRS and CDR2 YFSETQ. V lost 7 bases and J lost 0, with 13 bases in between. The CDR3 has 14 residues. CDR3 in amino acids: CASDTGNSNYGYTF. The CDR3 DNA sequence: TGCGCCAGCGATACAGGGAATTCTAACTATGGCTACACCTTC.

The CDR3 coding sequence is TGTGCCAGCGGACCGGATCCTTATAGCAATCAGCCCCAGCATTTT. The encoded protein is CASGPDPYSNQPQHF. V usage is TRBV6-5 and J usage is TRBJ1-5; D is unresolved. Per germline, CDR1 MNHEY and CDR2 SVGAGI. V was pared by 8 bases and J by 0 bases, with 14 bases between. This CDR3 has 15 residues.

This clone was recorded once. The genes are TRBV30 and TRBJ1-5; tentatively, D is TRBD1 (6 bases). Trimming stripped 5 bases from V and 5 bases from J, with 10 bases between. The CDR3 is 12 amino acids. Germline CDR1 GTSNPN, CDR2 SVGIG (reference sequence). The CDR3 DNA follows: TGTGCCTGGGACAGGAACGATCAGCCCCAGCATTTT. Its translation: CAWDRNDQPQHF.

This clone appeared once. The CDR3 coding sequence is TGCGCCAGTTCCCCGGGACAGGCAGGGAATCAGCCCCAGCATTTT. It codes for CASSPGQAGNQPQHF. The chain employs TRBV5-1 and TRBJ1-5, with 8 bases that match TRBD1. CDR1 SGHRS and CDR2 YFSETQ come from the germline V gene. The length of the CDR3 is 15 residues. V lost 8 bases and J lost 4; bases outside the gene matches: 11.

This clone occurred a few times. This chain uses TRBV30 with TRBJ2-6, with D possibly TRBD2 on 6 matching bases. Trimming cost V 6 bases and J 4 bases, with 13 bases left between them. Germline assignment: CDR1 GTSNPN and CDR2 SVGIG (reference sequence). The CDR3 totals 14 residues. CDR3 loop: CACSWRAGANVLTF. The CDR3 DNA reads as TGTGCCTGCTCATGGAGGGCCGGGGCCAACGTCCTGACTTTC.

This clone was seen a handful of times. The rearrangement uses TRBV4-2 and TRBJ1-1; no clear D. Germline V gene data show CDR1 as LGHNA and CDR2 as YNFKEQ. The CDR3 runs 11 residues. Trimming left V 1 base short and J 11 bases short, with 8 bases between. The CDR3 here is CASSQGIRAFF. The CDR3 bases are TGTGCCAGCAGCCAAGGGATTAGGGCTTTCTTT.

CDR3 coding DNA: TGTGCCAGCAGCTTAAGACAGGGGGCTGGGTACACTGAAGCTTTCTTT. Amino acid sequence: CASSLRQGAGYTEAFF. The rearrangement uses TRBV7-9 and TRBJ1-1; 10 bases are shared with TRBD1. With 2 bases clipped from V and 3 bases from J, the junction kept 6 bases outside the gene matches. CDR3 size: 16 residues. Germline V CDR1 and CDR2: SEHNR, FQNEAQ (reference sequence).

This chain connects TRBV5-1 to TRBJ1-2, with 7 bases fitting TRBD1. The V gene end was trimmed by 4 bases and the J gene end by 3 bases; junction bases not matched to a gene: 3. This CDR3 spans 13 amino acids. CDR1 SGHRS and CDR2 YFSETQ come from the germline V gene. The CDR3 DNA follows: TGCGCCAGCAGCCCGGACAGGTACTATGGCTACACCTTC. Residues: CASSPDRYYGYTF.

V usage is TRBV7-9 and J usage is TRBJ1-1; no clear D gene. There are 13 residues in the CDR3. Trimming pared 4 bases from V and 0 bases from J, leaving 6 bases between. In germline, CDR1 is SEHNR, CDR2 FQNEAQ (reference sequence). The CDR3 here is CASSSLLNTEAFF. The CDR3 DNA sequence: TGTGCCAGCAGCTCTCTCTTGAACACTGAAGCTTTCTTT.

In this sample, this clone turned up a few times. The junction shows a germline mismatch at one end, possibly a read error. The chain has TRBV15 and TRBJ2-1; 7 bases are a match to TRBD2. CDR1 LNHNV and CDR2 YYDKDF come from the germline V gene (reference sequence). The CDR3 is made up of 12 amino acids. Here the CDR3 reads CATSRPGTNILF. Written as DNA, the CDR3 is TGTGCCACCAGCAGACCCGGGACTAACATCCTCTTC.

The chain's CDR3 is CASSREGRNTDTQYF. The CDR3 nucleotides are TGTGCCAGCAGCCGGGAGGGCCGGAACACAGATACGCAGTATTTT. This chain uses TRBV7-3 with TRBJ2-3, with TRBD2 matching over 8 bases. CDR1 and CDR2 from the germline V gene are SGHTA and FQGTGA. The CDR3 runs to 15 residues. Losses at the gene ends were 5 bases for V and 2 bases for J; bases not matched to a gene: 6.

The gene calls are TRBV19 and TRBJ2-7; D remains unclear. The CDR3 consists of 14 residues. V lost 3 bases and J 0 bases, leaving 9 bases between the germline ends. Germline V lookup: CDR1 LNHDA, CDR2 SQIVND (reference sequence). The CDR3 coding sequence is TGTGCCAGTAGTATTCATAAGAGCTCCTACGAGCAGTACTTC. This translates into CASSIHKSSYEQYF.

The J gene is TRBJ2-5, the V gene TRBV11-2, with a possible D match to TRBD1 (6 bases). From germline, CDR1 is SGHAT and CDR2 FQNNGV. The CDR3 contains 12 residues. V lost 0 bases to trimming and J lost 10 bases, with 9 bases between them. CDR3 coding DNA: TGTGCCAGCAGCTTAGAAAAGGGGGACCAGTACTTC. Amino acid sequence: CASSLEKGDQYF.

The chain has TRBV5-1 and TRBJ1-4; D unresolved. The V end was cut by 0 bases, the J end by 5 bases, with 5 bases between. This CDR3 has 13 amino acids. Per germline, CDR1 SGHRS and CDR2 YFSETQ. The CDR3 sequence is CASSLDQNEKLFF. In DNA, the CDR3 is TGCGCCAGCAGCTTGGATCAGAATGAAAAACTGTTTTTT. Drawing the rest from reference TRBV5-1 and TRBJ1-4, the complete variable domain is KAGVTQTPRYLIKTRGQQVTLSCSPISGHRSVSWYQQTPGQGLQFLFEYFSETQRNKGNFPGRFSGRQFSNSRSEMNVSTLELGDSALYLCASSLDQNEKLFFGSGTQLSVL.

This CDR3 is CASSQDRRGYYGYTF. DNA of the CDR3: TGTGCCAGCAGCCAAGATCGGAGGGGCTACTATGGCTACACCTTC. The gene calls are TRBV14 and TRBJ1-2; TRBD1 is a possible D gene (5 bases). CDR1 and CDR2 (germline): SGHDN, FVKESK. This CDR3 has 15 amino acids. V was pared by 0 bases and J by 3 bases, with 11 bases between.

This clone is deemed medium-sized (0.01 to 0.1%). The V and J genes are TRBV4-2 and TRBJ2-1; maybe TRBD2 (7 bases). Trimming cost V 2 bases and J 2 bases, with 16 bases left between them. The CDR3 is 17 amino acids. CDR1 and CDR2 (germline): LGHNA, YNFKEQ. The CDR3 here is CASSQPSGAGAYNEQFF. The CDR3 DNA follows: TGTGCCAGCAGCCAACCTTCGGGGGCGGGAGCCTACAATGAGCAGTTCTTC.

This chain uses TRBV4-1 with TRBJ1-1; no clear D. V lost 4 bases and J 6 bases, leaving 15 bases between the germline ends. CDR3 length: 14 amino acids. CDR1 MGHRA and CDR2 YSYEKL come from the germline V gene. Written as DNA, the CDR3 is TGCGCCAGCAGCCTAAAGTCAGGCAGCGCTGAAGCTTTCTTT. This gives the protein CASSLKSGSAEAFF.

The chain recombines TRBV30 with TRBJ1-5; 8 bases are a match to TRBD1. V lost 4 bases to trimming and J lost 4 bases; unmatched junction nucleotides: 0. From germline, CDR1 is GTSNPN and CDR2 SVGIG (reference sequence). This CDR3 region has 12 residues. The CDR3 region is CAWNRGNQPQHF. CDR3 nucleotides: TGTGCCTGGAACAGGGGGAATCAGCCCCAGCATTTT.